This TCR beta chain was captured in a study of OX40 agonist ivuxolimab in advanced cancers. Study results and caveats: Researchers did not determine the expanded peripheral T cells' antigen specificity. Among the least clonally expanded were partial responders at 0.1-3.0 mg/kg.

Patients were ineligible given autoimmune disease history or systemic immunosuppression. Blood draws occurred at baseline, cycle 4 day 1, and cycle 7 day 1. Measured with immunoSEQ multiplex PCR; TCRdb has only the in-frame clones, and not every one. Altogether 68,000 or so clones are present, 82% being singletons, with the ten largest covering roughly 10%. V lost 4 bases and J lost 0; bases outside the gene matches: 16. The germline gives CDR1 KGHSH, CDR2 LQKENI. CDR3 length: 19 amino acids. For this clone: What it recognizes is unknown.

V is TRBV18 and J is TRBJ1-1; 8 nucleotides agree with TRBD1. The specimen was CD4+ or CD8+ T cells sorted from blood, collected in a trial of the OX40 agonist ivuxolimab. This clonotype was sampled from an adult with an advanced solid tumor such as melanoma, head and neck, liver or kidney cancer. CDR3 residues: CASSRSPGQAIQLNTEAFF. The CDR3 coding sequence is TGTGCCAGCTCACGCTCACCGGGACAGGCGATACAACTGAACACTGAAGCTTTCTTT.